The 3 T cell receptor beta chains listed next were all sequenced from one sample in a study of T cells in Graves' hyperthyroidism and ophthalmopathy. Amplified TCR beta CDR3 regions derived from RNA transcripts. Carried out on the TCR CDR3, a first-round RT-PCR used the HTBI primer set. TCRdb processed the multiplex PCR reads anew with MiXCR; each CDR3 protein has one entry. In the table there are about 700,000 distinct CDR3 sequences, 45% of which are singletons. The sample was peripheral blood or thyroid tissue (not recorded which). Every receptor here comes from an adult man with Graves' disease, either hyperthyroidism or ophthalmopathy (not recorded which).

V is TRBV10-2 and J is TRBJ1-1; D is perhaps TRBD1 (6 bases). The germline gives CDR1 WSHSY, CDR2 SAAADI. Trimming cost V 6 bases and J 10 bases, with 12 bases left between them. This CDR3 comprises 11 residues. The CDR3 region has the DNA TGCGCCAGCAGAACAGGGTCTTCAGCTTTCTTT. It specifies CASRTGSSAFF.

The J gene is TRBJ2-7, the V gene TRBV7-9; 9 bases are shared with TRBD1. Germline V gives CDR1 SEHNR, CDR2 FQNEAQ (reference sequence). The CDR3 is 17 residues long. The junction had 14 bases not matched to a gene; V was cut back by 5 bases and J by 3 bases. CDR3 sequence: CASSQGGRDRANYEQYF. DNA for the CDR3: TGTGCCAGCAGCCAAGGGGGCCGGGACAGGGCCAACTACGAGCAGTACTTC.

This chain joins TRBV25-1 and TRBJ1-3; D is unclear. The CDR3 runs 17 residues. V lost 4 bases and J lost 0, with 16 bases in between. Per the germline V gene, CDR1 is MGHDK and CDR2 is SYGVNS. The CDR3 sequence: CASSARADVASGNTIYF. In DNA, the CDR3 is TGTGCCAGCAGTGCTAGAGCTGACGTTGCCTCTGGAAACACCATATATTTT.